The clone carrying this T cell receptor beta chain came up many times. The CDR3 totals 13 residues. CDR1 is SGHKS, CDR2 YYEKEE, per germline (reference sequence). Trimming removed 4 bases from V and 1 base from J, with 8 bases in between. This sample was taken from a study of regulatory T cells in long-lasting Graves disease. Documented time point: newly diagnosed GD, antithyroid drugs for less than 3 months. The TCR library was made from RNA that had been extracted from PBMCs in TRIzol. Arm-PCR of CDR3 regions and iRepertoire HTBI primers were the basis on which TCR beta libraries were built. TCRdb reanalysed the multiplex PCR reads using MiXCR and keeps one entry per CDR3 protein. The sample yields approximately 350,000 distinct CDR3 sequences, roughly a sixth seen once. The data also belong to a second study, concerning T cells in Graves' hyperthyroidism and ophthalmopathy.

The rearrangement uses TRBV5-5 and TRBJ1-1; no reliable D call. The material was peripheral blood mononuclear cells (PBMCs), obtained at new diagnosis, from a patient treated with antithyroid drugs. This clonotype was obtained from a man between 40 and 49 years old with Graves disease. The chain's CDR3 is CASSVWENTEAFF. CDR3 DNA sequence: TGTGCCAGCAGCGTCTGGGAGAACACTGAAGCTTTCTTT. The full variable domain, rest sourced from reference TRBV5-5 and TRBJ1-1, is DAGVTQSPTHLIKTRGQQVTLRCSPISGHKSVSWYQQVLGQGPQFIFQYYEKEERGRGNFPDRFSARQFPNYSSELNVNALLLGDSALYLCASSVWENTEAFFGQGTRLTVV.